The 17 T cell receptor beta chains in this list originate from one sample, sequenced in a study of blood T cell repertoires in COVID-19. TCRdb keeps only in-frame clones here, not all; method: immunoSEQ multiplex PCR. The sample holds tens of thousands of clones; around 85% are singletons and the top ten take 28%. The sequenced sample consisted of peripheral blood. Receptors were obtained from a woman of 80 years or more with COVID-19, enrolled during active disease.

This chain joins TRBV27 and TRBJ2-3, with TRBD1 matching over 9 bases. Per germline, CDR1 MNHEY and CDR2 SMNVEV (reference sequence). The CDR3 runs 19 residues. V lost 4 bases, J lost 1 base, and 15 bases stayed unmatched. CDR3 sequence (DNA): TGTGCCAGCAGTTCTGTCCCGGGACAGGGTGGGGAAGGCACAGATACGCAGTATTTT. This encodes CASSSVPGQGGEGTDTQYF.

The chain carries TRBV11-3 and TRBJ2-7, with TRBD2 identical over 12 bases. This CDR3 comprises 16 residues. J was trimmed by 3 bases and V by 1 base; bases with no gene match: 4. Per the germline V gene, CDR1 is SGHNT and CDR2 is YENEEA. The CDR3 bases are TGTGCCAGCAGCTTAGGGGGGACTAGCGGGTACTACGAGCAGTACTTC. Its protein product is CASSLGGTSGYYEQYF.

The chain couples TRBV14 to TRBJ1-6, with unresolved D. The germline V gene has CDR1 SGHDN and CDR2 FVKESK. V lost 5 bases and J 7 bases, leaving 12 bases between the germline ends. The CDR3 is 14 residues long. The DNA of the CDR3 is TGTGCCAGCAGCTTAAAGACTATCAATTCACCCCTCCACTTT. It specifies CASSLKTINSPLHF.

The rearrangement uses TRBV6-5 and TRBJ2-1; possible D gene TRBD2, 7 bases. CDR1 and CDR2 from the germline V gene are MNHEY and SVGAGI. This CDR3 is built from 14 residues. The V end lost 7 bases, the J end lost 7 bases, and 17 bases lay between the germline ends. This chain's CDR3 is CASTQGGGMNEQFF. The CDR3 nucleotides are TGTGCCAGCACCCAAGGGGGAGGGATGAATGAGCAGTTCTTC.

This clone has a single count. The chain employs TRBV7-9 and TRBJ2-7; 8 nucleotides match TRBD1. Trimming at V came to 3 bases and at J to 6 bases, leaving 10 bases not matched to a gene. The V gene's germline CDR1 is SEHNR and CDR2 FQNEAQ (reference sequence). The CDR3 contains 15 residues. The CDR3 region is CASSFGQGKHVEQYF. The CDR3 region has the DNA TGTGCCAGCAGCTTCGGACAGGGTAAGCACGTCGAGCAGTACTTC.

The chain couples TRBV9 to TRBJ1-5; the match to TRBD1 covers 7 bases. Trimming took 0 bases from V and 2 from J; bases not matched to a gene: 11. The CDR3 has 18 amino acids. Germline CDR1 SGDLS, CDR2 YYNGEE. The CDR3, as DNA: TGTGCCAGCAGCGTAGGTTCTTGGAACAGGGGCTGCAATCAGCCCCAGCATTTT. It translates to CASSVGSWNRGCNQPQHF.

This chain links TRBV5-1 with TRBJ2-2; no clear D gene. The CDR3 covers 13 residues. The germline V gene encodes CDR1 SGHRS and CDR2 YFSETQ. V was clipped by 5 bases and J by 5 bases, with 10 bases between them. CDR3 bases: TGCGCCAGCAGAGCCACCGGGACCGGGGAGCTGTTTTTT. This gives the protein CASRATGTGELFF. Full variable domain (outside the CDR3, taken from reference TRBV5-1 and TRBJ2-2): KAGVTQTPRYLIKTRGQQVTLSCSPISGHRSVSWYQQTPGQGLQFLFEYFSETQRNKGNFPGRFSGRQFSNSRSEMNVSTLELGDSALYLCASRATGTGELFFGEGSRLTVL.

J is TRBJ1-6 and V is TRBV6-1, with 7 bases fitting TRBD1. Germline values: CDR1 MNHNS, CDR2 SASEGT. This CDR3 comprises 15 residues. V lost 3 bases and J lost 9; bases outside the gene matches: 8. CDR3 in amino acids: CASSEPTAGGSPLHF. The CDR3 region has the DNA TGTGCCAGCAGTGAGCCAACGGCAGGGGGTTCACCCCTCCACTTT.

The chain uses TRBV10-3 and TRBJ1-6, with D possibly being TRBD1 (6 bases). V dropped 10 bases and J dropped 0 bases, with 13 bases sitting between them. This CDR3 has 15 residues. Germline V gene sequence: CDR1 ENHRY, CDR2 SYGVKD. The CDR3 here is CARPQGSSYNSPLHF. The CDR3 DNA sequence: TGTGCCAGACCACAGGGAAGCTCCTATAATTCACCCCTCCACTTT.

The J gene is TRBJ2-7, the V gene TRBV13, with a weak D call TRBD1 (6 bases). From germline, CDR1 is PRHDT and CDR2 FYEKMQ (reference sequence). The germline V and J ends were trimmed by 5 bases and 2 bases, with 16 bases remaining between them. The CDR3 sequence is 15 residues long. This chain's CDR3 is CASSLGQLGTYEQYF. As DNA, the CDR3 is TGTGCCAGCAGCCTCGGACAGCTAGGCACCTACGAGCAGTACTTC.

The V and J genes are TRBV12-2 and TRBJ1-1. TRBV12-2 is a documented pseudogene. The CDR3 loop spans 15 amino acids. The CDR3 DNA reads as TGTGCAAGTCGCGTACGAGAGGGTTCAGCGACTGAAGCTTTCTTT. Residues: CASRVREGSATEAFF.

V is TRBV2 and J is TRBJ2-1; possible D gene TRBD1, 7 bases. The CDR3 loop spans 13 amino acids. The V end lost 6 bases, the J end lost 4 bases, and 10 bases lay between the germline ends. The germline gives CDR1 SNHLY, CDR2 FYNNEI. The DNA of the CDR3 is TGTGCCAGCAGGCGGGACAGATACAATGAGCAGTTCTTC. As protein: CASRRDRYNEQFF.

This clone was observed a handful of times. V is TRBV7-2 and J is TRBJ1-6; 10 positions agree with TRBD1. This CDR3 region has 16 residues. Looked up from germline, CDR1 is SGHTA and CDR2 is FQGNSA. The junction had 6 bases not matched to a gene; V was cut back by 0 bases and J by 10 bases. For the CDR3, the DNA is TGTGCCAGCAGCTTAGCGGGACAGGGGTTAGGATCACCCCTCCACTTT. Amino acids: CASSLAGQGLGSPLHF.

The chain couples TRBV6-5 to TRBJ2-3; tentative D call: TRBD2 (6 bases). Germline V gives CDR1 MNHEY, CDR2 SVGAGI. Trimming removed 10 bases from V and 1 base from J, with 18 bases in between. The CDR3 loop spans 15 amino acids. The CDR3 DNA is TGTGCCACCACCGCCCCCGGACTACGCACAGATACGCAGTATTTT. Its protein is CATTAPGLRTDTQYF.

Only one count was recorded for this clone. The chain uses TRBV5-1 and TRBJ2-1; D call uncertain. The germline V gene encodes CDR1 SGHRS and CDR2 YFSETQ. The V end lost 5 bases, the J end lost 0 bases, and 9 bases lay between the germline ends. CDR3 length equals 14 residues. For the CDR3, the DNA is TGCGCCAGCAGAACCACCAGCTCCTACAATGAGCAGTTCTTC. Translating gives CASRTTSSYNEQFF.

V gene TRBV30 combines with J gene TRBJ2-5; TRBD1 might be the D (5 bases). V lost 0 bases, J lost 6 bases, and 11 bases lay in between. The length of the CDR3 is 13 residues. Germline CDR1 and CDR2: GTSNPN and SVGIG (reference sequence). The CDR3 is CAWSVRQGQTQYF. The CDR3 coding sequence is TGTGCCTGGAGTGTACGGCAGGGCCAGACCCAGTACTTC.

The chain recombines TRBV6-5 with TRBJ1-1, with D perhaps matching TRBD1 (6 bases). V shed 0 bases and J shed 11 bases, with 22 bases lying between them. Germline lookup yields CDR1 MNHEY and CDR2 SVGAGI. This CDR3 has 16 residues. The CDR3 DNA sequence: TGTGCCAGCAGTTACTCGAGGGACACTTTTCGGGTAACCGCTTTCTTT. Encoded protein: CASSYSRDTFRVTAFF.